This TCR beta chain is drawn from a study of technical replicates of blood from a handful of donors. The V end lost 7 bases, the J end lost 4 bases, and 14 bases lay between the germline ends. The CDR3 sequence is 13 residues long. Germline loops: CDR1 MDHEN, CDR2 SYDVKM. Profiled with immunoSEQ multiplex PCR; TCRdb holds only in-frame clones, not every one. The sample has over 85,000 clones; just under 95% are singletons. The chain combines TRBV28 with TRBJ2-7; D is possibly TRBD2 (6 bases). Sequencing was done on a sample of T cells isolated from PBMCs. The receptor comes from a human donor in good health. CDR3 sequence (DNA): TGTGCCAGCACCCGAATGGAGGGGTACGAGCAGTACTTC. It specifies CASTRMEGYEQYF.